A single sample is the source of the 15 T cell receptor beta chains below, sequenced in a study of T cell clonotyping in hematopoietic cell transplantation. Some clones are missing from TCRdb's copy, which holds only in-frame ones; the method was immunoSEQ multiplex PCR. The sample lists roughly 50,000 clones; under 90% were seen once. Documented time point: recipient sample about 28 days before transplant, after cytoreduction. The sequenced sample was peripheral blood mononuclear cells, obtained before stem cell transplant. These receptors came from a man aged 55 to 69 with biphenotypic leukemia. Some clones in this sample may be carry-over from other donors' samples.

The chain links TRBV14 to TRBJ2-3; D uncertain. Trimming stripped 3 bases from V and 5 bases from J, with 3 bases between. The CDR3 runs to 11 residues. Looked up from germline, CDR1 is SGHDN and CDR2 is FVKESK. The CDR3 coding sequence is TGTGCCAGCAGCCACATAGATACGCAGTATTTT. It yields the protein CASSHIDTQYF.

This rearrangement joins TRBV2 to TRBJ1-2; TRBD1 is a possible D gene (6 bases). The CDR3 length is 14 residues. Trimming took off 6 bases at V and 5 bases at J, with 16 bases between the two ends. The germline V gene has CDR1 SNHLY and CDR2 FYNNEI. CDR3 DNA: TGTGCCAGCAGAAGTCCACAGGGAGGATATGGCTACACCTTC. Amino acids: CASRSPQGGYGYTF.

The chain employs TRBV2 and TRBJ1-1; D ambiguous. The V gene's germline CDR1 is SNHLY and CDR2 FYNNEI. The CDR3 consists of 14 residues. Trimming pared 3 bases from V and 0 bases from J, leaving 8 bases between. Here the CDR3 reads CASSDSFMNTEAFF. The CDR3 bases are TGTGCCAGCAGTGACTCGTTCATGAACACTGAAGCTTTCTTT.

J is TRBJ1-3 and V is TRBV28; possibly TRBD1 for D (5 bases). Germline lookup yields CDR1 MDHEN and CDR2 SYDVKM. The length of the CDR3 is 15 residues. Trimming left V 7 bases short and J 0 bases short, with 13 bases between. CDR3 region: CASKGEDHSGNTIYF. The CDR3 nucleotides are TGTGCCAGCAAAGGGGAGGACCACTCTGGAAACACCATATATTTT.

The chain carries TRBV4-3 and TRBJ2-1; D remains unclear. Trimming left V 1 base short and J 9 bases short, with 10 bases between. The CDR3 consists of 13 residues. From germline, CDR1 is LGHNA and CDR2 YSLEER. CDR3 in DNA: TGCGCCAGCAGCCAAGCTCTAAGGGCTGAGCAGTTCTTC. This gives the protein CASSQALRAEQFF.

This sequence joins TRBV7-2 and TRBJ2-2; D unresolved. This CDR3 is 12 amino acids long. CDR1 is SGHTA and CDR2 is FQGNSA in the germline V gene. V dropped 0 bases and J dropped 7 bases, with 3 bases sitting between them. The CDR3 DNA follows: TGTGCCAGCAGCTTAGCCATCGGGGAGCTGTTTTTT. Protein: CASSLAIGELFF. Supplemented by reference TRBV7-2 and TRBJ2-2, the full variable domain reads GAGVSQSPSNKVTEKGKDVELRCDPISGHTALYWYRQSLGQGLEFLIYFQGNSAPDKSGLPSDRFSAERTGGSVSTLTIQRTQQEDSAVYLCASSLAIGELFFGEGSRLTVL.

There are a few counts of this clone. The J gene is TRBJ1-2, the V gene TRBV10-3; no firm D call. The CDR3 totals 16 residues. V was clipped by 5 bases and J by 7 bases, with 23 bases between them. Germline V CDR1 and CDR2: ENHRY, SYGVKD. The CDR3 DNA reads TGTGCCATCAGTTCCCCTGTGGAGGGTCCGACTGGTGGCTACACCTTC. The encoded protein is CAISSPVEGPTGGYTF.

As DNA, the CDR3 is TGTGCCAGCAGCTTAACTCCGCGAGGGAACACTGAAGCTTTCTTT. Amino acid sequence: CASSLTPRGNTEAFF. J is TRBJ1-1 and V is TRBV7-3; no firm D call. The V and J ends lost 0 bases and 1 base respectively, with 9 bases between them. This CDR3 is built from 15 residues. Germline V gives CDR1 SGHTA, CDR2 FQGTGA.

This clone has just one count. This chain connects TRBV27 to TRBJ1-2; 8 bases line up with TRBD1. The length of the CDR3 is 12 residues. Germline V gene sequence: CDR1 MNHEY, CDR2 SMNVEV (reference sequence). V was clipped by 5 bases and J by 10 bases; unmatched bases: 6. CDR3 residues: CASSPRTGNYTF. In nucleotides, the CDR3 is TGTGCCAGCAGTCCGCGGACAGGGAACTACACCTTC.

This clone has only a few counts. CDR3 nucleotide sequence: TGCAGCGCTGTCAGGAGCGATGTGACCGGGGAGCTGTTTTTT. Translation: CSAVRSDVTGELFF. The J gene is TRBJ2-2, the V gene TRBV29-1; D is unresolved. The germline CDR1 and CDR2 sequences are SQVTM and ANQGSEA. This CDR3 contains 14 residues. V dropped 7 bases and J dropped 5 bases, with 17 bases sitting between them.

The chain joins TRBV27 to TRBJ2-7; tentatively, D is TRBD1 (6 bases). CDR3 length equals 15 residues. The V gene's germline CDR1 is MNHEY and CDR2 SMNVEV (reference sequence). V lost 6 bases and J lost 2, with 17 bases in between. CDR3 DNA sequence: TGTGCCAGCAGGTTAACAGGGCATGGGGCCTACGAGCAGTACTTC. It specifies CASRLTGHGAYEQYF.

The chain is built from TRBV2 and TRBJ2-7; 10 nucleotides line up with TRBD1. This CDR3 contains 14 residues. In germline, CDR1 is SNHLY, CDR2 FYNNEI. J lost 2 bases, V lost 7 bases, and 5 bases had no gene match. The CDR3 nucleotides are TGTGCCAGCACCCCGACAGGGGGCGCCTACGAGCAGTACTTC. Protein: CASTPTGGAYEQYF.

The chain couples TRBV5-4 to TRBJ1-2; perhaps TRBD1 as D (5 bases). Germline V CDR1 and CDR2: SGHNT, YYREEE (reference sequence). V was clipped by 0 bases and J by 7 bases, with 10 bases between them. The CDR3 is 13 amino acids. The DNA for the CDR3 is TGTGCCAGCAGCTTGGGGGGCGAAAGTGGCTACACCTTC. As protein: CASSLGGESGYTF.

By share of the sample, this clone is medium-sized. The chain combines TRBV30 with TRBJ2-1; D gene ambiguous. Deletions cut 3 bases from V and 0 bases from J, with 12 bases between. CDR3 length: 15 residues. Germline values: CDR1 GTSNPN, CDR2 SVGIG (reference sequence). The CDR3 DNA sequence: TGTGCCTGGAGCCCTGAGAGCCACTCCTACAATGAGCAGTTCTTC. Amino acids: CAWSPESHSYNEQFF.

This clone is medium-sized in the sample. The chain has TRBV6-1 and TRBJ2-1; 8 bases align to TRBD2. There are 15 residues in the CDR3. J lost 0 bases, V lost 2 bases, and 0 bases had no gene match. Germline CDR1 MNHNS, CDR2 SASEGT. CDR3 residues: CASSELAGSYNEQFF. The CDR3 DNA sequence: TGTGCCAGCAGTGAACTAGCGGGCTCCTACAATGAGCAGTTCTTC.